Below, one TCR beta chain is given with its context. This table comes from immunoSEQ multiplex PCR, and its TCRdb copy is limited to in-frame clones, with some not included. The table includes under 1,900,000 clones, around 98.5% detected once. A CD45RA+ naive subset and a CD45RA-negative memory subset were split from CD4+ cells. The data were obtained in a study of shared clonotypes between healthy human individuals. Study details: Aged 18 to 49, the donors were a couple of women and a few men. Each donor had three CD4 naive, three CD4 memory, two CD8 naive and one CD8 memory plate.

The CDR3 runs 16 residues. V lost 0 bases and J lost 3; bases outside the gene matches: 8. Germline assignment: CDR1 KGHSH and CDR2 LQKENI. The origin of this receptor is a man under 40 in good health. The sample was naive CD4+ T cells sorted from blood. Described subset: CD45RA+ positively selected. The chain carries TRBV18 and TRBJ2-7; 7 nucleotides agree with TRBD1. In nucleotides, the CDR3 is TGTGCCAGCTCACCACCTGACAGGGTACTAGTCTACGAGCAGTACTTC. It codes for CASSPPDRVLVYEQYF.